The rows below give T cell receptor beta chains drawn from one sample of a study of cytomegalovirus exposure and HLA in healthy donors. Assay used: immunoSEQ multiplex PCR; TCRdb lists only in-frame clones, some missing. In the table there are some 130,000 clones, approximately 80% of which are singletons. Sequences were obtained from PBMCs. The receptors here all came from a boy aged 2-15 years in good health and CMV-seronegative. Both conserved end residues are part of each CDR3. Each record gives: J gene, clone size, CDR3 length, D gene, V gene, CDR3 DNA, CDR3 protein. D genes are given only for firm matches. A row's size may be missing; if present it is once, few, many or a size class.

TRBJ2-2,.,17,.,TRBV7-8,TGTGCCAGCAGCCCCTTCGTGGGGGAGGAAATCGCCGGGGAGCTGTTTTTT,CASSPFVGEEIAGELFF
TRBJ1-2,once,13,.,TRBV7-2,TGTGCCAGCAGCCCGATGCGAGACTATGGCTACACCTTC,CASSPMRDYGYTF
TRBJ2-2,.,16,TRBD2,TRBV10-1,TGCGCCAGCAGTGACTTCCCGGGACTAGCCACCGGGGAGCTGTTTTTT,CASSDFPGLATGELFF
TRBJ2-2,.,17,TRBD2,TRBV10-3,TGTGCCATCAGTAGGACTAGCGGGACCCCGGGGACCGGGGAGCTGTTTTTT,CAISRTSGTPGTGELFF
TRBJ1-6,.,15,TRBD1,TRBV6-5,TGTGCCAGCAGTTTACAGGGGCCGGGAAATTCACCCCTCCACTTT,CASSLQGPGNSPLHF
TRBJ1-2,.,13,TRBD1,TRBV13,TGTGCCAGCAGCGGGGGACAGTGGGATGGCTACACCTTC,CASSGGQWDGYTF
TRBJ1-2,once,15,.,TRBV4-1,TGCGCCAGCAGCCAAGAGACACCATCTAACTATGGCTACACCTTC,CASSQETPSNYGYTF
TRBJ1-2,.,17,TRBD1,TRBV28,TGTGCCAGCGGGGGACAGGGACGGGAGGCCCCCAACTATGGCTACACCTTC,CASGGQGREAPNYGYTF
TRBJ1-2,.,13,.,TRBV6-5,TGTGCCAGCAGTAAACAGGTGCACTATGGCTACACCTTC,CASSKQVHYGYTF
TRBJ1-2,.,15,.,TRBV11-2,TGTGCCAGCAGCTTAGGAAGTGACGGGATCTATGGCTACACCTTC,CASSLGSDGIYGYTF
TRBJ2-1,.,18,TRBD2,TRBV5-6,TGTGCCAGCAGCAGCCTAAAGCAAGCGGGAGGGTCCTACAATGAGCAGTTCTTC,CASSSLKQAGGSYNEQFF
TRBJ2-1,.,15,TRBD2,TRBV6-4,TGTGCCAGCAGTGACTTAGCGGGGGGGTACAATGAGCAGTTCTTC,CASSDLAGGYNEQFF
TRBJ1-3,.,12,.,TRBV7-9,TGTGCCAGCCGAGTCTCTGGAAACACCATATATTTT,CASRVSGNTIYF
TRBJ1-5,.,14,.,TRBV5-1,TGCGCCAGCAGCTTGGGTGAGGTGGGTCAGCCCCAGCATTTT,CASSLGEVGQPQHF
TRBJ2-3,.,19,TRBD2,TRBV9,TGTGCCAGCAGCTTCTGGACTAGCGGGGGGCCTAACACTCTAGATACGCAGTATTTT,CASSFWTSGGPNTLDTQYF
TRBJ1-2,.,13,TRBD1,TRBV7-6,TGTGCCAGCAGCTTCGGGACAGGGGGAGGCTACACCTTC,CASSFGTGGGYTF
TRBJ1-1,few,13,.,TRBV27,TGTGCCAGCAGTTTAACCTCGCACAGTGAAGCTTTCTTT,CASSLTSHSEAFF
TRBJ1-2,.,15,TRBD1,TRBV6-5,TGTGCCAGCAGATCCCACATGGGGGACAGGGCTGGCTACACCTTC,CASRSHMGDRAGYTF
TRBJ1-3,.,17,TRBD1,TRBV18,TGTGCCAGCTCCCCGCGACAGGGGGCCATGGCTGGAAACACCATATATTTT,CASSPRQGAMAGNTIYF
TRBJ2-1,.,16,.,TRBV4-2,TGTGCCAGCAGCCAAGAAATGGGGGGCTCCTACAATGAGCAGTTCTTC,CASSQEMGGSYNEQFF
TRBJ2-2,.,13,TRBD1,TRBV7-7,TGTGCTAGCAGCGCACAGGGGGCCGGGGAGCTGTTTTTT,CASSAQGAGELFF
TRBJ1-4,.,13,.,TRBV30,TGTGCCTGGGACGAAGGGGTTAATGAAAAACTGTTTTTT,CAWDEGVNEKLFF